The source of this TCR beta chain is a study of chemoradiotherapy in HPV16-positive cancers. Overall study context: Two HPV16-positive patients' cells yielded candidate HPV-specific clones and common motifs.

Repertoires were sampled repeatedly during chemoradiotherapy. Here immunoSEQ multiplex PCR was the method, and the copy in TCRdb shows in-frame clones only, minus some. The sample carries almost 550 clones, roughly four fifths recorded once. This clone was counted a few times. The antigen remains undetermined. Trimming stripped 1 base from V and 1 base from J, with 10 bases between. The CDR3 extends over 16 amino acids. Germline-derived CDR1 and CDR2 are MNHNY and SVGAGI (reference sequence). General observations from the study: HPV-responsive T-cell expansion during chemoradiotherapy was linked to improved recurrence-free survival in HPV16-positive patients. During treatment, candidate HPV-specific clones and E7-related motifs expanded in tumor.

The sequencing here drew on tumor tissue, taken from a patient who underwent chemoradiotherapy. This chain links TRBV6-6 with TRBJ2-2, with a weak D call TRBD1 (5 bases). This clonotype was obtained from a human donor with HPV-associated anogenital cancer. CDR3 sequence reads: CASSYWRDRNTGELFF. In nucleotides, the CDR3 is TGTGCCAGCAGTTACTGGCGCGACAGGAACACCGGGGAGCTGTTTTTT.